The 25 T cell receptor beta chains reported below all come from one sample, sequenced in a study of blood T cell repertoires in COVID-19. Libraries were prepared by immunoSEQ multiplex PCR; TCRdb keeps only in-frame clonotypes and omits some of them. This sample yields approximately 250,000 clones, of which around nine tenths are seen a single time; approximately 10% belongs to the top ten. Input material: peripheral blood. The receptors shown here come from a middle-aged man with active or convalescent COVID-19.

The chain has TRBV6-6 and TRBJ2-1; the D gene is possibly TRBD1 (6 bases). This CDR3 region has 13 residues. CDR1 MNHNY and CDR2 SVGAGI come from the germline V gene (reference sequence). Trimming removed 6 bases from V and 4 bases from J, with 10 bases in between. Here the CDR3 reads CASRLGTYNEQFF. As DNA, the CDR3 is TGTGCCAGCAGGCTAGGGACATACAATGAGCAGTTCTTC.

The rearrangement links TRBV24-1 to TRBJ2-1; 7 positions agree with TRBD2. This CDR3 has 15 residues. After removal of 7 bases from V and 0 bases from J, the junction contained 5 bases not matched to a gene. Germline V CDR1 and CDR2: KGHDR, SFDVKD. The CDR3 is CATSPGLSSYNEQFF. CDR3 in DNA: TGTGCCACCAGCCCGGGACTAAGCTCCTACAATGAGCAGTTCTTC.

This chain links TRBV3-1 (or the pseudogene TRBV3-2) with TRBJ1-1; perhaps TRBD1 as D (6 bases). V shed 3 bases and J shed 2 bases, with 13 bases lying between them. Germline V gives CDR1 LGHDT, CDR2 YNNKEL (reference sequence). This CDR3 is built from 15 residues. For the CDR3, the DNA is TGTGCCAGCAGCCAGTCATCACAGGGAAACACTGAAGCTTTCTTT. Protein product: CASSQSSQGNTEAFF.

This chain links TRBV7-9 with TRBJ1-4; 10 bases agree with TRBD1. V was pared by 4 bases and J by 8 bases, with 4 bases of the junction left unmatched. The CDR3 is made up of 14 amino acids. The germline CDR1 and CDR2 sequences are SEHNR and FQNEAQ (reference sequence). The CDR3 protein is CASSWTGGHEKLFF. The CDR3 region has the DNA TGTGCCAGCAGCTGGACAGGGGGGCACGAAAAACTGTTTTTT.

This clone was picked up one time. The chain joins TRBV25-1 to TRBJ2-1, with 7 nucleotides matching TRBD2. The V and J ends lost 3 bases and 2 bases, in that order; junction bases with no gene match: 10. Germline V lookup: CDR1 MGHDK, CDR2 SYGVNS. The CDR3 sequence is 17 residues long. The CDR3 region is CASSDSFAGVTYNEQFF. The DNA of the CDR3 is TGTGCCAGCAGTGATTCGTTCGCGGGAGTAACCTACAATGAGCAGTTCTTC.

This chain uses TRBV28 with TRBJ1-4; weak D call: TRBD1 (5 bases). There are 13 residues in the CDR3. Germline V gene data show CDR1 as MDHEN and CDR2 as SYDVKM. The ends were cut back, 7 bases at V and 4 bases at J, with 10 bases in the middle. The CDR3 region is CASIRQSNEKLFF. CDR3 in DNA: TGTGCCAGCATTCGACAGAGTAATGAAAAACTGTTTTTT.

The chain recombines TRBV19 with TRBJ2-5; D gene unclear. The germline V gene has CDR1 LNHDA and CDR2 SQIVND (reference sequence). V shed 3 bases and J shed 5 bases, with 10 bases lying between them. There are 13 residues in the CDR3. As DNA, the CDR3 is TGTGCCAGTAGTATTTTCCACCGGGAGACCCAGTACTTC. It is translated as CASSIFHRETQYF.

This chain joins TRBV29-1 and TRBJ1-5; D is perhaps TRBD1 (5 bases). Trimming cost V 4 bases and J 3 bases, with 10 bases left between them. The germline gives CDR1 SQVTM, CDR2 ANQGSEA. This CDR3 has 13 residues. Written as DNA, the CDR3 is TGCAGCGTTGGACAGTCTGCCAATCAGCCCCAGCATTTT. Protein product: CSVGQSANQPQHF. Full variable domain (remainder filled in from reference TRBV29-1 and TRBJ1-5): SAVISQKPSRDICQRGTSLTIQCQVDSQVTMMFWYRQQPGQSLTLIATANQGSEATYESGFVIDKFPISRPNLTFSTLTVSNMSPEDSSIYLCSVGQSANQPQHFGDGTRLSIL.

The rearrangement uses TRBV24-1 and TRBJ2-7, with D maybe TRBD2 (6 bases). The V end lost 0 bases, the J end lost 1 base, and 9 bases lay between the germline ends. CDR1 is KGHDR, CDR2 SFDVKD, per germline. This CDR3 has 15 amino acids. The CDR3 bases are TGTGCCACCAGTGATTTGGGTAGCGGTTCCTACGAGCAGTACTTC. Protein: CATSDLGSGSYEQYF.

CDR3 in DNA: TGCGCCAGCAGCTTGGGACAGGGGACCACCGGGGAGCTGTTTTTT. Translated: CASSLGQGTTGELFF. The chain has TRBV5-1 and TRBJ2-2, with TRBD1 matching over 8 bases. The germline V gene has CDR1 SGHRS and CDR2 YFSETQ. V was clipped by 0 bases and J by 4 bases; unmatched bases: 2. The CDR3 runs to 15 residues.

The chain uses TRBV5-6 and TRBJ1-5, with D possibly TRBD1 on 6 matching bases. The CDR3 loop spans 14 amino acids. Trimming pared 4 bases from V and 7 bases from J, leaving 15 bases between. Per the germline V gene, CDR1 is SGHDT and CDR2 is YYEEEE. The CDR3 loop is CASSLRGAGQPQHF. CDR3 bases: TGTGCCAGCAGCCTGCGGGGGGCCGGACAGCCCCAGCATTTT.

In this sample, this clone turned up once. The J gene is TRBJ2-1, the V gene TRBV14; 8 positions match TRBD2. V lost 4 bases and J lost 3; bases outside the gene matches: 5. Germline V lookup: CDR1 SGHDN, CDR2 FVKESK. The CDR3 is 15 residues long. This chain's CDR3 is CASSPASGSYNEQFF. For the CDR3, the DNA is TGTGCCAGCAGCCCCGCAAGCGGGAGCTACAATGAGCAGTTCTTC.

The chain combines TRBV12-3 or TRBV12-4 with TRBJ2-7; tentative D call: TRBD1 (6 bases). The CDR3 contains 11 residues. V shed 7 bases and J shed 7 bases, with 11 bases lying between them. DNA of the CDR3: TGTGCCAGCACTACTGGGACAGAGCAGTACTTC. This encodes CASTTGTEQYF.

The V gene is TRBV5-5, the J gene TRBJ1-1; unclear D gene. With 4 bases removed from V and 0 bases from J, the gap between germline ends came to 13 bases. The CDR3 runs to 15 residues. The germline V gene has CDR1 SGHKS and CDR2 YYEKEE (reference sequence). The CDR3: CASSPRTGMNTEAFF. DNA of the CDR3: TGTGCCAGCAGCCCACGGACTGGAATGAACACTGAAGCTTTCTTT.

The chain carries TRBV28 and TRBJ2-1; TRBD1 is a possible D gene (6 bases). The CDR3 has 15 residues. Germline V gene lookup returns CDR1 MDHEN and CDR2 SYDVKM. The V and J ends lost 2 bases and 2 bases respectively, with 10 bases between them. CDR3 nucleotides: TGTGCCAGCAGTTTACCCCAGGGGACCTACAATGAGCAGTTCTTC. Its protein is CASSLPQGTYNEQFF. The full variable domain, in which reference TRBV28 and TRBJ2-1 provide the parts outside the CDR3, is DVKVTQSSRYLVKRTGEKVFLECVQDMDHENMFWYRQDPGLGLRLIYFSYDVKMKEKGDIPEGYSVSREKKERFSLILESASTNQTSMYLCASSLPQGTYNEQFFGPGTRLTVL.

This chain uses TRBV30 with TRBJ1-3, with 7 bases lining up with TRBD1. CDR1 GTSNPN and CDR2 SVGIG come from the germline V gene (reference sequence). V was pared by 0 bases and J by 2 bases, with 4 bases of the junction left unmatched. The CDR3 is made up of 15 amino acids. DNA of the CDR3: TGTGCCTGGAGTGTAACAGGGGCAACTGGAAACACCATATATTTT. It yields the protein CAWSVTGATGNTIYF.

This clone occurred once. This chain connects TRBV19 to TRBJ1-5, with D possibly being TRBD1 (6 bases). The V and J ends lost 2 bases and 5 bases respectively, with 16 bases between them. In germline, CDR1 is LNHDA, CDR2 SQIVND (reference sequence). The CDR3 has 16 residues. The DNA of the CDR3 is TGTGCCAGTAGTATAAGCACAGGGTTACCTCATCAGCCCCAGCATTTT. Its translation: CASSISTGLPHQPQHF. The variable domain in full, completed from reference TRBV19 and TRBJ1-5, reads DGGITQSPKYLFRKEGQNVTLSCEQNLNHDAMYWYRQDPGQGLRLIYYSQIVNDFQKGDIAEGYSVSREKKESFPLTVTSAQKNPTAFYLCASSISTGLPHQPQHFGDGTRLSIL.

The gene calls are TRBV4-2 and TRBJ2-1; D is perhaps TRBD1 (5 bases). Trimming took 1 base from V and 2 from J, leaving 9 bases between them. Looked up from germline, CDR1 is LGHNA and CDR2 is YNFKEQ. This CDR3 contains 15 residues. As DNA, the CDR3 is TGTGCCAGCAGCCAAGTCCAGGACACCTACAATGAGCAGTTCTTC. It yields the protein CASSQVQDTYNEQFF.

The V call is TRBV3-1 (or the pseudogene TRBV3-2), the J call TRBJ2-5, with a tentative D call TRBD2 (5 bases). Germline CDR1 reads LGHDT; CDR2 reads YNNKEL (reference sequence). V was cut by 5 bases and J by 5 bases, with 15 bases left in between. There are 14 residues in the CDR3. CDR3 protein: CASSLYHGEETQYF. The CDR3, as DNA: TGTGCCAGCAGCTTGTACCACGGGGAGGAGACCCAGTACTTC.

The chain joins TRBV6-5 to TRBJ2-3; D is possibly TRBD1 (5 bases). In germline, CDR1 is MNHEY, CDR2 SVGAGI. The CDR3 is made up of 13 amino acids. V was cut by 6 bases and J by 4 bases, with 11 bases left in between. DNA for the CDR3: TGTGCCAGCAGGGAGCAGGGTTCAGATACGCAGTATTTT. Its translation is CASREQGSDTQYF.

CDR3 in DNA: TGCAGCGTGCAAACTCAGGTGGTGGAAAAACTGTTTTTT. Its translation is CSVQTQVVEKLFF. The chain recombines TRBV29-1 with TRBJ1-4; the D is unclear. Trimming took 6 bases from V and 8 from J, leaving 16 bases between them. The CDR3 extends over 13 amino acids. Looked up from germline, CDR1 is SQVTM and CDR2 is ANQGSEA.

The chain combines TRBV30 with TRBJ1-2; 7 bases agree with TRBD1. Germline CDR1 and CDR2: GTSNPN and SVGIG (reference sequence). This CDR3 is built from 13 residues. V lost 4 bases to trimming and J lost 3 bases; unmatched junction nucleotides: 5. The DNA of the CDR3 is TGTGCCTGGACTAGGGGGCTGGACTATGGCTACACCTTC. Its protein is CAWTRGLDYGYTF.

This CDR3 is CASSRTRDTGELFF. CDR3 DNA: TGTGCCAGCAGTCGGACAAGGGACACCGGGGAGCTGTTTTTT. The rearrangement links TRBV27 to TRBJ2-2; tentative D call: TRBD1 (5 bases). The CDR3 spans 14 residues. CDR1 is MNHEY and CDR2 is SMNVEV in the germline V gene (reference sequence). V lost 5 bases to trimming and J lost 3 bases, with 10 bases between them.

This clone was detected a few times. The rearrangement links TRBV3-1 (or the pseudogene TRBV3-2) to TRBJ1-6; D perhaps matches TRBD1 (5 bases). Trimming pared 1 base from V and 1 base from J, leaving 8 bases between. Germline loops: CDR1 LGHDT, CDR2 YNNKEL (reference sequence). This CDR3 is 16 amino acids long. Written as DNA, the CDR3 is TGTGCCAGCAGCCAAGCCCAGGGTTCCTATAATTCACCCCTCCACTTT. This translates into CASSQAQGSYNSPLHF.

The rearrangement uses TRBV3-1 (or the pseudogene TRBV3-2) and TRBJ2-1, with 7 bases that match TRBD2. The CDR3 totals 14 residues. Germline trimming cut 4 bases from V and 4 bases from J; bases unmatched to any gene: 4. CDR1 is LGHDT and CDR2 is YNNKEL in the germline V gene (reference sequence). CDR3 sequence reads: CASSPLAVYNEQFF. The CDR3 nucleotides are TGTGCCAGCAGCCCCCTAGCGGTTTACAATGAGCAGTTCTTC.